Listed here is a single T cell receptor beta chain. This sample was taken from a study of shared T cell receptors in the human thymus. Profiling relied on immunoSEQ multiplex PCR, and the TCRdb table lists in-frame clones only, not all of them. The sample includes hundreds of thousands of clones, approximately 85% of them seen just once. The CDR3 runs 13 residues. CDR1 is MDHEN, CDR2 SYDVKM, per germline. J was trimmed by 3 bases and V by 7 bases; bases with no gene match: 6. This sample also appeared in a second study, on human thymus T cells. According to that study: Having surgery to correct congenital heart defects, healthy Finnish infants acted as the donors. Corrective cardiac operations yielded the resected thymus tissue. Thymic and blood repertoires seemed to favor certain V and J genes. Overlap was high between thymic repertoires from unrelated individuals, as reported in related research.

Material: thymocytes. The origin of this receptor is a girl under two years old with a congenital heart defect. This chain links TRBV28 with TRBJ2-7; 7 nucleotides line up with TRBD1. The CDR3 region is CASKFPGGYEQYF. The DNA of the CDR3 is TGTGCCAGCAAATTCCCAGGGGGCTACGAGCAGTACTTC.